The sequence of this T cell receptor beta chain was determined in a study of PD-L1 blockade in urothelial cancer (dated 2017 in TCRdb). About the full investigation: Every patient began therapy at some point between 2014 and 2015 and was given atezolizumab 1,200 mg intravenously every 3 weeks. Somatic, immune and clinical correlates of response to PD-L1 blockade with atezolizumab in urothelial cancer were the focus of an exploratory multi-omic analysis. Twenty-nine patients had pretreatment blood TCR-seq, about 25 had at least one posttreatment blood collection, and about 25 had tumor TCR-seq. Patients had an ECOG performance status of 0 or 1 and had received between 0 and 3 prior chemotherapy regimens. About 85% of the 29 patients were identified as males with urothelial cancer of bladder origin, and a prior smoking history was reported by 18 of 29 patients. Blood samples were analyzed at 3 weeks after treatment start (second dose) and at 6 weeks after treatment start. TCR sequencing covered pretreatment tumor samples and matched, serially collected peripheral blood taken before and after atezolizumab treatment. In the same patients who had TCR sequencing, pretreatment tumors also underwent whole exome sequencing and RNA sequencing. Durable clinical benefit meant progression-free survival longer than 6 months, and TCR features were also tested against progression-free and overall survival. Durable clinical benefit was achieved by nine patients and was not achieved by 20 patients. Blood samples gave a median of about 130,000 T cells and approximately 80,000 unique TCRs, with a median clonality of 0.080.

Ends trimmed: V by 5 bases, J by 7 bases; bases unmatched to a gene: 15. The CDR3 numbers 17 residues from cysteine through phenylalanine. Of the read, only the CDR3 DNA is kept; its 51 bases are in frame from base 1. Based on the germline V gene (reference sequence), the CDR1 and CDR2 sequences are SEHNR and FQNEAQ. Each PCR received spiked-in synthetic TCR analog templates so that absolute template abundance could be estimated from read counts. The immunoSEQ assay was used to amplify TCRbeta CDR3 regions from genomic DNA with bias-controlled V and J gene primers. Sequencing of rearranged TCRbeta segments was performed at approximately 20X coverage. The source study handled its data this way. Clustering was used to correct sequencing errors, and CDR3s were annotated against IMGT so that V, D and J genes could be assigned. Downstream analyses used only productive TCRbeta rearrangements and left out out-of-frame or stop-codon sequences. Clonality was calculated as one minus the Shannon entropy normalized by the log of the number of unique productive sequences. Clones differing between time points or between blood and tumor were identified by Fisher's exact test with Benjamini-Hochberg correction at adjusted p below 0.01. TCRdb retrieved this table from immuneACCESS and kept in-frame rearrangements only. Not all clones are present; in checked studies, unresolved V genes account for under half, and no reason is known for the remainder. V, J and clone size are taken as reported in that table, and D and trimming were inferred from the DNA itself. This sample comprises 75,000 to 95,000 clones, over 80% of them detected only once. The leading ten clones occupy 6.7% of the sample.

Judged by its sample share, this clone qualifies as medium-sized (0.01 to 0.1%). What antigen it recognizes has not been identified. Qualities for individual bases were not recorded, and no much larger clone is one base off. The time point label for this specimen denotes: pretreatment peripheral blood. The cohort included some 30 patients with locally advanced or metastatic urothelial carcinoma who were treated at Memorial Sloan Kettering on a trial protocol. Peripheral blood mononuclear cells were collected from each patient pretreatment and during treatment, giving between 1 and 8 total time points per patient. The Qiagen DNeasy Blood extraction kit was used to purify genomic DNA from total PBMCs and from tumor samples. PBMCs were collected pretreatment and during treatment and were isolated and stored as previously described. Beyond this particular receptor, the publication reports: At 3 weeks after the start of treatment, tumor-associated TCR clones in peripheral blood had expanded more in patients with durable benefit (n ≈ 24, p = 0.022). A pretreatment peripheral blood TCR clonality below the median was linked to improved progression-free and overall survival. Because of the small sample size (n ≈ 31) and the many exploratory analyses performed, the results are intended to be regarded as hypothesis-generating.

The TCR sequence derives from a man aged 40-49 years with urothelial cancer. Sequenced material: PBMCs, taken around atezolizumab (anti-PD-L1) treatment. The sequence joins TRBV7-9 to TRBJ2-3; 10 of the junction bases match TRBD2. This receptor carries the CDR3 CASSPRGLAGVPNTQYF. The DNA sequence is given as TGTGCCAGCAGCCCCCGCGGGCTAGCGGGAGTCCCAAATACGCAGTATTTT.